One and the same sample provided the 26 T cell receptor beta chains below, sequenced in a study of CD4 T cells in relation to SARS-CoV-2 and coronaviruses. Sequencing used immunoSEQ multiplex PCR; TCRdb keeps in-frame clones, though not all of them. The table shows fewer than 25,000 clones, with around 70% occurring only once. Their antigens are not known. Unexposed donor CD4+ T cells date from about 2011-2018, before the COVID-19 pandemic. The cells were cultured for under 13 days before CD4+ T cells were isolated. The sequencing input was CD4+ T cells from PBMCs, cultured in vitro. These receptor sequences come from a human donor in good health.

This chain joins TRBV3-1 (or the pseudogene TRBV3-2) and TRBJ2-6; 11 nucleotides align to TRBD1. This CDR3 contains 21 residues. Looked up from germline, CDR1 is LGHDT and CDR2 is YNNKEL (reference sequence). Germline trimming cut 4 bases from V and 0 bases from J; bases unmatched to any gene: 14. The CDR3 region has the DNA TGTGCCAGCAGCCTACAACCTCTACGGACAGGGGGCCCCTCTGGGGCCAACGTCCTGACTTTC. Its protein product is CASSLQPLRTGGPSGANVLTF.

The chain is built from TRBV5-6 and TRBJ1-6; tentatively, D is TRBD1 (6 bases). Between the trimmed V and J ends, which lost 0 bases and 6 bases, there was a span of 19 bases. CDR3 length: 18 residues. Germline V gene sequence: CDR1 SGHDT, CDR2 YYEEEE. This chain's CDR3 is CASSLAGWQGNSNSPLHF. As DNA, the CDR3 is TGTGCCAGCAGCTTGGCCGGTTGGCAGGGGAATAGTAATTCACCCCTCCACTTT.

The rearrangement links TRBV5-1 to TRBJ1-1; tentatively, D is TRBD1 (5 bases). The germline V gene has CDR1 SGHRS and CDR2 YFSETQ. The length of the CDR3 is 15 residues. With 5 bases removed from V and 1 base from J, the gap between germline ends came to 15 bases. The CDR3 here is CASRNPGPANTEAFF. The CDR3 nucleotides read TGCGCCAGCAGGAATCCGGGGCCTGCGAACACTGAAGCTTTCTTT. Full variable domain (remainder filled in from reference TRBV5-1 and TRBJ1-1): KAGVTQTPRYLIKTRGQQVTLSCSPISGHRSVSWYQQTPGQGLQFLFEYFSETQRNKGNFPGRFSGRQFSNSRSEMNVSTLELGDSALYLCASRNPGPANTEAFFGQGTRLTVV.

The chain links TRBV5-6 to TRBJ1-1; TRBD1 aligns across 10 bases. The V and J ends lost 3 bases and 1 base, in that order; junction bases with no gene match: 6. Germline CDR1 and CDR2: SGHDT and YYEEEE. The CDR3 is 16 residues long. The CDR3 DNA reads TGTGCCAGCAGCTGGGGGTGGGACAGGGGGAACACTGAAGCTTTCTTT. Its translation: CASSWGWDRGNTEAFF. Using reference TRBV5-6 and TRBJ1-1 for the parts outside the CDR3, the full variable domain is DAGVTQSPTHLIKTRGQQVTLRCSPKSGHDTVSWYQQALGQGPQFIFQYYEEEERQRGNFPDRFSGHQFPNYSSELNVNALLLGDSALYLCASSWGWDRGNTEAFFGQGTRLTVV.

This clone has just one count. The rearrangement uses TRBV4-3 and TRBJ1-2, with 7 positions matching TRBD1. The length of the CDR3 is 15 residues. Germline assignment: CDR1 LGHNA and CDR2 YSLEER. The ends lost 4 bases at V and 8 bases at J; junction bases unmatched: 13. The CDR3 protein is CASSPLTGAVRGYTF. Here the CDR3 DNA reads TGCGCCAGCAGCCCTTTAACAGGGGCTGTTCGGGGCTACACCTTC.

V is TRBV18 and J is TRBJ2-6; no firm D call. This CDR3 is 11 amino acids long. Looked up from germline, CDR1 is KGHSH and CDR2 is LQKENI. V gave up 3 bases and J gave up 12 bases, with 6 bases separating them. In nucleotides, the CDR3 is TGTGCCAGCTCACCCATGGGCGTCCTGACTTTC. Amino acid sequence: CASSPMGVLTF.

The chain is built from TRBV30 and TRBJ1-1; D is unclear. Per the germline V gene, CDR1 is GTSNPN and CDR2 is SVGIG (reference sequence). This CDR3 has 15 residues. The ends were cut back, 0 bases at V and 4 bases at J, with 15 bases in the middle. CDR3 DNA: TGTGCCTGGAGTGTACTGGAGAGGGTAGGCACTGAAGCTTTCTTT. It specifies CAWSVLERVGTEAFF.

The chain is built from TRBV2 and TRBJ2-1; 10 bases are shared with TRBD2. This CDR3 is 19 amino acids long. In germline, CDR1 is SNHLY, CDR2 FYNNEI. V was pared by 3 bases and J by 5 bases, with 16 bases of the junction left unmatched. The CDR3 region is CASSDSGTFSGGTHNEQFF. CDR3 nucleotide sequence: TGTGCCAGCAGTGATTCGGGTACCTTTAGCGGGGGGACACACAATGAGCAGTTCTTC.

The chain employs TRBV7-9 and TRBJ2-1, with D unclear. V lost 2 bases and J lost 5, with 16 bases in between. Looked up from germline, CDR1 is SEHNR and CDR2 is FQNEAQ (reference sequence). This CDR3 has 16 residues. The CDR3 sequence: CASSLTGSPPNNEQFF. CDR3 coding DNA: TGTGCCAGCAGCTTAACTGGCAGCCCCCCTAACAATGAGCAGTTCTTC.

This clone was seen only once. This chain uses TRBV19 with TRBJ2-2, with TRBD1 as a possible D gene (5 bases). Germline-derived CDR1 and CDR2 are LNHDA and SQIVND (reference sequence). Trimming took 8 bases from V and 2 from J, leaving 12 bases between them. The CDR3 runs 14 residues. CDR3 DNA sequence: TGTGCCAGTCAGGGCCCAACAAACACCGGGGAGCTGTTTTTT. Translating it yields CASQGPTNTGELFF.

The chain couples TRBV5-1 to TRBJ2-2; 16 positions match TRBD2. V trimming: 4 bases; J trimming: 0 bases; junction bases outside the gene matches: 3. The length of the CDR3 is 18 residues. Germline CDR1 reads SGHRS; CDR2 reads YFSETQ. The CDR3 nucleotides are TGCGCCAGCAGCCCGGGACTAGCGGGAGGGTCGAACACCGGGGAGCTGTTTTTT. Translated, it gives CASSPGLAGGSNTGELFF.

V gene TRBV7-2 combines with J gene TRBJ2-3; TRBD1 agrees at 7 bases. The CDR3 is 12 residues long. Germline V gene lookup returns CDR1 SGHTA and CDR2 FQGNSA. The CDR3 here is CATGASTDTQYF. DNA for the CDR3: TGTGCAACAGGGGCCTCCACAGATACGCAGTATTTT.

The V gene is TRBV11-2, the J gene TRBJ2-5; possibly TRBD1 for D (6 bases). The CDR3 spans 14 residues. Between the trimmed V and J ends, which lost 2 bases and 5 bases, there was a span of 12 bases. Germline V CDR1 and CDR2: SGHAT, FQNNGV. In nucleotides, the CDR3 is TGTGCCAGCAGCTTACGGGCAGGGGCGGAGACCCAGTACTTC. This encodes CASSLRAGAETQYF.

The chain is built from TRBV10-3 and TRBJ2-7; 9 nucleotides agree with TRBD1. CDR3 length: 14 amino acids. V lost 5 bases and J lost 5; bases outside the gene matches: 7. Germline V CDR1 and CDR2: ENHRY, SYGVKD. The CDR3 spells CAISTPGQGHEQYF. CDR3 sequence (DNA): TGTGCCATCAGTACCCCGGGACAGGGCCACGAGCAGTACTTC.

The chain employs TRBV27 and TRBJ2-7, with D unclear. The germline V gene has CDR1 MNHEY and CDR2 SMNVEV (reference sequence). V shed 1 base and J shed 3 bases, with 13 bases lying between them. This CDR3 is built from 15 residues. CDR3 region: CASSLYSVANYEQYF. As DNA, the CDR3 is TGTGCCAGCAGTTTATATTCAGTGGCCAACTACGAGCAGTACTTC.

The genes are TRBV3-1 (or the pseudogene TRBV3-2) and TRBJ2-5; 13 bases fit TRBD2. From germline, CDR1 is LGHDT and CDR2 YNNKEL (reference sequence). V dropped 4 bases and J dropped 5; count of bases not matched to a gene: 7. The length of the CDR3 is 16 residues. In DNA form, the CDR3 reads TGTGCCAGCAGCCCGGGACTAGCGGGGACTGTGGAGACCCAGTACTTC. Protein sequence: CASSPGLAGTVETQYF.

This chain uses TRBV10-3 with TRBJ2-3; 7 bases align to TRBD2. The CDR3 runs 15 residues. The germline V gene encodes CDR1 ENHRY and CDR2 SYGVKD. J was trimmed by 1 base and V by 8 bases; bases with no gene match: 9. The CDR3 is CAISSLAEGTDTQYF. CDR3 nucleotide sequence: TGTGCCATCTCCTCCCTAGCGGAGGGCACAGATACGCAGTATTTT.

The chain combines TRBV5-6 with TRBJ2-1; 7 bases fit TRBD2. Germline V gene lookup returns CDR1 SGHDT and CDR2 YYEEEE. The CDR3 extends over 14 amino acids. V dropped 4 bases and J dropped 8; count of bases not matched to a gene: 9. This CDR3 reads CASSRGRAYHEQFF. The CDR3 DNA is TGTGCCAGCAGCCGGGGGAGGGCCTATCATGAGCAGTTCTTC.

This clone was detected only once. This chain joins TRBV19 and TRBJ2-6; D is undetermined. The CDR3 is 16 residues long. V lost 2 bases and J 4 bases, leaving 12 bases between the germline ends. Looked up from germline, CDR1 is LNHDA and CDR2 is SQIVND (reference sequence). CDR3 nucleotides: TGTGCCAGTAGTATACCTTCCCCTTTGGGGGCCAACGTCCTGACTTTC. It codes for CASSIPSPLGANVLTF.

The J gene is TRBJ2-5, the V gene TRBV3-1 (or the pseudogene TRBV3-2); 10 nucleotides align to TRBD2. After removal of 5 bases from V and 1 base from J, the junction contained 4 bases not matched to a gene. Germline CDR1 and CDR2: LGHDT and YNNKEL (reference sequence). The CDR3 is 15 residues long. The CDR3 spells CASSNLAGGQETQYF. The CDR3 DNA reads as TGTGCCAGCAGCAACTTAGCGGGGGGCCAAGAGACCCAGTACTTC.

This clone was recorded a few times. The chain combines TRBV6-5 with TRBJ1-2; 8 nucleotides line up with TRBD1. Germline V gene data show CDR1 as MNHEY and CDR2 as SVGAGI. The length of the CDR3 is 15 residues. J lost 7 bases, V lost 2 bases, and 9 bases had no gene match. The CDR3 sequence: CASSYGAGGYRGYTF. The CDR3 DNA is TGTGCCAGCAGTTACGGAGCAGGGGGCTATCGTGGCTACACCTTC.

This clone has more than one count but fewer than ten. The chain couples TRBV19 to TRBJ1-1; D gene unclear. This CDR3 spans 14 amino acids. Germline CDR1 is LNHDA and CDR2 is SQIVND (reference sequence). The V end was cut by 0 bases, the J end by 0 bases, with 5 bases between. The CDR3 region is CASSIDRLNTEAFF. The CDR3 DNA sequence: TGTGCCAGTAGTATAGACAGGTTGAACACTGAAGCTTTCTTT.

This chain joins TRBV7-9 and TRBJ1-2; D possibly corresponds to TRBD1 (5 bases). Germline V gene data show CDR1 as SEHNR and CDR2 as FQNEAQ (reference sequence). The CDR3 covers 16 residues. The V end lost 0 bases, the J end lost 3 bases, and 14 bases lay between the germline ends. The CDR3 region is CASSLALGTAHYGYTF. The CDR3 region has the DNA TGTGCCAGCAGCTTAGCGCTCGGGACTGCTCACTATGGCTACACCTTC.

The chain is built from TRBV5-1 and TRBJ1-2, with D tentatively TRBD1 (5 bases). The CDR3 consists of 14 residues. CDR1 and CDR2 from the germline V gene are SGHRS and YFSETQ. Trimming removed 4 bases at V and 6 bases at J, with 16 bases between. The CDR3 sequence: CASSPWDEENGYTF. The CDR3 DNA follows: TGCGCCAGCAGCCCATGGGACGAGGAGAATGGCTACACCTTC.

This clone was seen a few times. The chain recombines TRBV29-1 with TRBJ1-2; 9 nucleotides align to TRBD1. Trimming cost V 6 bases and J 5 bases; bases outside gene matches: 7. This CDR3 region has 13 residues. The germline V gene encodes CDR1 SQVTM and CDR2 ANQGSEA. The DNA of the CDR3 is TGCAGCGTACCGGGACAGGGATCATATGGCTACACCTTC. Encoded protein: CSVPGQGSYGYTF.

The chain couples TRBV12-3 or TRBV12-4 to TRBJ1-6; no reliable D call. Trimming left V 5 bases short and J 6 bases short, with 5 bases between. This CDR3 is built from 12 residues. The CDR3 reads CASSPTNSPLHF. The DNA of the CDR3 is TGTGCCAGCAGTCCCACTAATTCACCCCTCCACTTT.